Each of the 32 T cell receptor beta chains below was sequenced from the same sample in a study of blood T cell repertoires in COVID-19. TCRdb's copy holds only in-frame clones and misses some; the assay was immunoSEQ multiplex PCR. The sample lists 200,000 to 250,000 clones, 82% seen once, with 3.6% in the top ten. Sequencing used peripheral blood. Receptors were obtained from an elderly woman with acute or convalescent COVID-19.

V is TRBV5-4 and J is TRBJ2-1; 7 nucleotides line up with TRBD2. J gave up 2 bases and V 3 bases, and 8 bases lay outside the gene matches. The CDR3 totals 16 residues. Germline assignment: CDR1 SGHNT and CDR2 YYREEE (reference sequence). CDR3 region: CASSSIAGTAYNEQFF. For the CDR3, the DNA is TGTGCCAGCAGCTCGATAGCGGGTACGGCCTACAATGAGCAGTTCTTC.

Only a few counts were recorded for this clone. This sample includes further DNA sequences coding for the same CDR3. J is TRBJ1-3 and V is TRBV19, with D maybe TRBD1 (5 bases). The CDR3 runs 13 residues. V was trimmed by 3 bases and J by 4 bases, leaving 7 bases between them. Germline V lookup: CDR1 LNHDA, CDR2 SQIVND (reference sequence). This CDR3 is CASSIQGGNTIYF. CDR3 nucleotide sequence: TGTGCCAGTAGTATTCAGGGAGGAAACACCATATATTTT.

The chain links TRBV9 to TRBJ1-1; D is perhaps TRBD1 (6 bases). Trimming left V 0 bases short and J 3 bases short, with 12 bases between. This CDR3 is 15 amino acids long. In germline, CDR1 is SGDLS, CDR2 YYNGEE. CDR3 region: CASSVGTAGDTEAFF. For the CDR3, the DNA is TGTGCCAGCAGCGTAGGGACAGCGGGGGACACTGAAGCTTTCTTT. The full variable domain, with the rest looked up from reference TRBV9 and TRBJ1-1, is DSGVTQTPKHLITATGQRVTLRCSPRSGDLSVYWYQQSLDQGLQFLIQYYNGEERAKGNILERFSAQQFPDLHSELNLSSLELGDSALYFCASSVGTAGDTEAFFGQGTRLTVV.

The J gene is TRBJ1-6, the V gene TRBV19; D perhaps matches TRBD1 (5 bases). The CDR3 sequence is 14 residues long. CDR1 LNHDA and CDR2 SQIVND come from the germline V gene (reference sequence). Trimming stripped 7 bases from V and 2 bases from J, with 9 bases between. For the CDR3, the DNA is TGTGCCAGTACGGGGGACGCCTATAATTCACCCCTCCACTTT. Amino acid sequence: CASTGDAYNSPLHF. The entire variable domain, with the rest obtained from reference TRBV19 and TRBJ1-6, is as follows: DGGITQSPKYLFRKEGQNVTLSCEQNLNHDAMYWYRQDPGQGLRLIYYSQIVNDFQKGDIAEGYSVSREKKESFPLTVTSAQKNPTAFYLCASTGDAYNSPLHFGNGTRLTVT.

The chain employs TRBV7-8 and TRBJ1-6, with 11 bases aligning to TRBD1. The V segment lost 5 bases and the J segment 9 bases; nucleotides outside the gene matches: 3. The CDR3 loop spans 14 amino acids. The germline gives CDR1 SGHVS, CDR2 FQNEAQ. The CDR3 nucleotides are TGTGCCAGCAGCCCGGGGACAGGGGGTTCACCCCTCCACTTT. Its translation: CASSPGTGGSPLHF.

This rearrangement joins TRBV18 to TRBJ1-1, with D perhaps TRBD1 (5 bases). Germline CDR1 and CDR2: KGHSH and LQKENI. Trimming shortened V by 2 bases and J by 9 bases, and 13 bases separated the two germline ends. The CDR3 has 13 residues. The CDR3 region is CASSPEPGKQAFF. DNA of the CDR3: TGTGCCAGCTCACCAGAGCCAGGGAAGCAAGCTTTCTTT.

CDR3 DNA sequence: TGTGCCAGCAGCCTTGGCTCGGGCAGGGGGAGGCAAGAGACCCAGTACTTC. It is translated as CASSLGSGRGRQETQYF. This chain uses TRBV7-8 with TRBJ2-5; TRBD1 is a possible D gene (7 bases). CDR1 is SGHVS and CDR2 is FQNEAQ in the germline V gene. The CDR3 covers 17 residues. Trimming left V 5 bases short and J 2 bases short, with 21 bases between. Complete variable domain (other parts from reference TRBV7-8 and TRBJ2-5): GAGVSQSPRYKVAKRGQDVALRCDPISGHVSLFWYQQALGQGPEFLTYFQNEAQLDKSGLPSDRFFAERPEGSVSTLKIQRTQQEDSAVYLCASSLGSGRGRQETQYFGPGTRLLVL.

The CDR3 DNA is TGTGCCTGGACCGGGACAGGCACAGATACGCAGTATTTT. This translates into CAWTGTGTDTQYF. The V call is TRBV30, the J call TRBJ2-3; 7 bases line up with TRBD1. Germline assignment: CDR1 GTSNPN and CDR2 SVGIG (reference sequence). The CDR3 extends over 13 amino acids. Germline trimming cut 4 bases from V and 1 base from J; bases unmatched to any gene: 2.

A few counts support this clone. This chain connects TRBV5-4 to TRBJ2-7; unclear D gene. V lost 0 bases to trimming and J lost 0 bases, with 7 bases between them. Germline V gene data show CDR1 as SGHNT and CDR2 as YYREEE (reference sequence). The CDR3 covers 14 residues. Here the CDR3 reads CASSLEVASYEQYF. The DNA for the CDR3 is TGTGCCAGCAGCTTGGAAGTAGCCTCCTACGAGCAGTACTTC.

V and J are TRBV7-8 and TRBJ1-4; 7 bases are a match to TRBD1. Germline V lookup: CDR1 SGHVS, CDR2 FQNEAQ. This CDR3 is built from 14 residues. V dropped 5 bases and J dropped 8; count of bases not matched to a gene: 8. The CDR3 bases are TGTGCCAGCAGCCCAGGAGGGGGCAGAGAAAAACTGTTTTTT. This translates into CASSPGGGREKLFF.

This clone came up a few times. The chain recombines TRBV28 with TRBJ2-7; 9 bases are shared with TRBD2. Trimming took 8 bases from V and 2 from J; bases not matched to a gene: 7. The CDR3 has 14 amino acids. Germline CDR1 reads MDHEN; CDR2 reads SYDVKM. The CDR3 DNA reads TGTGCCAGCCGCCTAGCGGGGTCACCCTACGAGCAGTACTTC. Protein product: CASRLAGSPYEQYF.

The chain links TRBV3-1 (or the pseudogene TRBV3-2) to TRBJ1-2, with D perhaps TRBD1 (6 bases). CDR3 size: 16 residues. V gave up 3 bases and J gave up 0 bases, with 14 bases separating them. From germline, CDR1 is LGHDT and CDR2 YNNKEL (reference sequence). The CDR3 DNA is TGTGCCAGCAGCCATCGGACAGTATCTTCTAACTATGGCTACACCTTC. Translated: CASSHRTVSSNYGYTF.

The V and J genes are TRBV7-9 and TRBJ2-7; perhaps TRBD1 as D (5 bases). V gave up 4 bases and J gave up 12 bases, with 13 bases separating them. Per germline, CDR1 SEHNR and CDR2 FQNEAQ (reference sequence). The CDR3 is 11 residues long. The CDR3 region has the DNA TGTGCCAGCAGCTGTACCCCAGGGCGGTACTTC. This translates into CASSCTPGRYF.

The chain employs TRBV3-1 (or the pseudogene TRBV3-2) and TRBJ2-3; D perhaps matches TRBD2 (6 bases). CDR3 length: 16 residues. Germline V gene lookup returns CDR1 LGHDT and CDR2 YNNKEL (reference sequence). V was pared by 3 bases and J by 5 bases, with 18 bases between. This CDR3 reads CASSHQTTRGGDTQYF. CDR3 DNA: TGTGCCAGCAGCCACCAAACGACTAGAGGTGGAGATACGCAGTATTTT.

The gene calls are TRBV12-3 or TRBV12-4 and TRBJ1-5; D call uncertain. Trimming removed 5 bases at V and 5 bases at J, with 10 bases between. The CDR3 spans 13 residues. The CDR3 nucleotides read TGTGCCAGCAGTGGCGGGTTTCATCAGCCCCAGCATTTT. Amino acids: CASSGGFHQPQHF.

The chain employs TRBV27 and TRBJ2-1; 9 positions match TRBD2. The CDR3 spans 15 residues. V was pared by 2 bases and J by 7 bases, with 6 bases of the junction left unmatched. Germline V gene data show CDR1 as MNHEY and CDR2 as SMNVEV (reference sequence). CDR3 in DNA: TGTGCCAGCAGTTTACGGCGGGGGGGCTCGAATGAGCAGTTCTTC. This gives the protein CASSLRRGGSNEQFF.

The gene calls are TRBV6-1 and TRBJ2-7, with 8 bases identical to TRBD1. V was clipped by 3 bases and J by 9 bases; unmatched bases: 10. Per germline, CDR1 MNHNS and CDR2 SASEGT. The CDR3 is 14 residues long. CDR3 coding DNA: TGTGCCAGCAGTGAGCAGGGGGCAACAGTAGGGCAGTACTTC. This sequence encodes CASSEQGATVGQYF.

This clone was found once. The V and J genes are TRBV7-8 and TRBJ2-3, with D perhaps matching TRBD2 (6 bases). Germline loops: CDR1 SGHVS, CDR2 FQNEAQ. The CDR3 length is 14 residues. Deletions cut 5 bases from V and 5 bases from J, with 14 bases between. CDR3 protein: CASSLGGGGDTQYF. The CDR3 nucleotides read TGTGCCAGCAGCCTGGGGGGTGGAGGAGATACGCAGTATTTT.

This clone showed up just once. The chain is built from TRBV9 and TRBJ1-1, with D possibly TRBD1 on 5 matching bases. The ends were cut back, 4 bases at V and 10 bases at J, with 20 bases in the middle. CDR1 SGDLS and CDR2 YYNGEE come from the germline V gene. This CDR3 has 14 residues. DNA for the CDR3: TGTGCCAGCAGCTTAAGCTCCGGGGGTGGATCAGCTTTCTTT. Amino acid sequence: CASSLSSGGGSAFF.

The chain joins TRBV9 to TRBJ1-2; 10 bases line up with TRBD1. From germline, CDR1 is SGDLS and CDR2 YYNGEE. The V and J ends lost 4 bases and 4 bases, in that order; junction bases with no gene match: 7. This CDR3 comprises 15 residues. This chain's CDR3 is CASSWGTGAGYGYTF. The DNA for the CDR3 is TGTGCCAGCAGCTGGGGGACAGGGGCGGGCTATGGCTACACCTTC. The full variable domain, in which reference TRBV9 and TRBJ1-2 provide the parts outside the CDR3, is DSGVTQTPKHLITATGQRVTLRCSPRSGDLSVYWYQQSLDQGLQFLIQYYNGEERAKGNILERFSAQQFPDLHSELNLSSLELGDSALYFCASSWGTGAGYGYTFGSGTRLTVV.

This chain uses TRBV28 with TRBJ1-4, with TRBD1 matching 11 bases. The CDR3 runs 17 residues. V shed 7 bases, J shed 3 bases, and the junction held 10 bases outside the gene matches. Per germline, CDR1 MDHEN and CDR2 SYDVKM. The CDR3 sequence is CASKGTGGIIANEKLFF. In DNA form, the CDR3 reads TGTGCCAGCAAAGGGACAGGGGGAATTATTGCTAATGAAAAACTGTTTTTT.

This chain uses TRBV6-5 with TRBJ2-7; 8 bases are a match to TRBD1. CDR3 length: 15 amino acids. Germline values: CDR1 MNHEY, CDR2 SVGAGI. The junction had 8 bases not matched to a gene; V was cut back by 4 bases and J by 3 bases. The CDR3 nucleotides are TGTGCCAGCAGTTTGGGCGGGACAGGTAACTACGAGCAGTACTTC. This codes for CASSLGGTGNYEQYF.

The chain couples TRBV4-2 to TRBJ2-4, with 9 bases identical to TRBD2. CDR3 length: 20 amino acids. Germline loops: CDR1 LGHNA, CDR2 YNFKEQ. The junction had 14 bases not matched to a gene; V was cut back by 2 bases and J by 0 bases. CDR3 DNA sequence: TGTGCCAGCAGCCAAAGAGGGCTAGCGGGGCCAGAGGTAGCCAAAAACATTCAGTACTTC. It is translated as CASSQRGLAGPEVAKNIQYF.

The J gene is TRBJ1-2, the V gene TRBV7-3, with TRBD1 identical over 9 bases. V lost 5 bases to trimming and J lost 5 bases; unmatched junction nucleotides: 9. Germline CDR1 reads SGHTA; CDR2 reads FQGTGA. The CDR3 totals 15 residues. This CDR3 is CASSPTGQGGYGYTF. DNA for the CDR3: TGTGCCAGCAGCCCAACGGGACAGGGCGGGTATGGCTACACCTTC.

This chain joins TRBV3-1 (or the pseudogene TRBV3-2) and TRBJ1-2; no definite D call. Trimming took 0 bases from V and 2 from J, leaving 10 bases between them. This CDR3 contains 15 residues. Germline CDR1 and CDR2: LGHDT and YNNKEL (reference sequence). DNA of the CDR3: TGTGCCAGCAGCCAAGATGGGCAGAGAAACTATGGCTACACCTTC. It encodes CASSQDGQRNYGYTF.

CDR3 residues: CASRTGQTNTEAFF. In nucleotides, the CDR3 is TGTGCCAGCAGAACGGGACAGACTAACACTGAAGCTTTCTTT. The genes are TRBV5-4 and TRBJ1-1; 7 bases match TRBD1. Trimming removed 5 bases from V and 2 bases from J; junction bases left unmatched: 6. CDR3 length: 14 amino acids. Looked up from germline, CDR1 is SGHNT and CDR2 is YYREEE (reference sequence).

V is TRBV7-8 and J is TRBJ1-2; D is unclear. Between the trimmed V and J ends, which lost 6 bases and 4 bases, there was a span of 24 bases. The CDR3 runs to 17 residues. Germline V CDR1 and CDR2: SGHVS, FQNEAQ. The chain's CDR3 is CASRNITQRISGYGYTF. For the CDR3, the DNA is TGTGCCAGCAGAAACATCACCCAGCGGATTTCTGGCTATGGCTACACCTTC.

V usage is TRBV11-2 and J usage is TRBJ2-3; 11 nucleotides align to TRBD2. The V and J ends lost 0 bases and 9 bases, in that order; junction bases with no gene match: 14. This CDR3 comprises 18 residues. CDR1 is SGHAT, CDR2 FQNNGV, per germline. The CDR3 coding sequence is TGTGCCAGCAGCTTAGATCCCCCGATGGTAGCGGGGGGGCCGACGCAGTATTTT. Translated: CASSLDPPMVAGGPTQYF.

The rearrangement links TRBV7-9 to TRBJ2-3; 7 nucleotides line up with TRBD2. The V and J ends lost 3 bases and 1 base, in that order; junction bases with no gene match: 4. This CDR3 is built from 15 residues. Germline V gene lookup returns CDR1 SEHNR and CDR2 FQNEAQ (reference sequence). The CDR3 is CASSFTRGGTDTQYF. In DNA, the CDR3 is TGTGCCAGCAGCTTCACCCGGGGGGGCACAGATACGCAGTATTTT.

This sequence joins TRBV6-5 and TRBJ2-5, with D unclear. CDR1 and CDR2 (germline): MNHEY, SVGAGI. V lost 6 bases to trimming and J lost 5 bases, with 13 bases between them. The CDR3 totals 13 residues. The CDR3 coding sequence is TGTGCCAGCAGCTCCCAGTCCATCGAGACCCAGTACTTC. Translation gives CASSSQSIETQYF.

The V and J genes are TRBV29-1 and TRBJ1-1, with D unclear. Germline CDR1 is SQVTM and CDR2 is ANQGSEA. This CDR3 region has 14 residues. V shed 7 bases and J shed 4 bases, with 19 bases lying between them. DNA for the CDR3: TGCAGCGCCCAGAGAGGCCTTGGGAGCACTGAAGCTTTCTTT. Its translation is CSAQRGLGSTEAFF.

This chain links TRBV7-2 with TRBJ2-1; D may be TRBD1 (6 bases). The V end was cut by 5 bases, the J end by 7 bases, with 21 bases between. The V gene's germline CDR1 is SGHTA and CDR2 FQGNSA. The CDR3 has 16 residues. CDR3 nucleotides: TGTGCCAGCAGCACCGCTTCTCCAGGGGCGAGAAATGAGCAGTTCTTC. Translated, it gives CASSTASPGARNEQFF.